The 7 T cell receptor beta chains below were found in one sample sequenced in a study of cytomegalovirus exposure and HLA in healthy donors. Data came from immunoSEQ multiplex PCR; TCRdb stores just in-frame clones and leaves some out. The repertoire holds about 180,000 clones, with approximately 90% as singletons. The sample comprised PBMCs. The source of these receptors is a woman younger than 45 in good health and CMV-seronegative.

The V and J genes are TRBV2 and TRBJ2-1; 13 positions match TRBD2. The CDR3 sequence is 15 residues long. V lost 8 bases to trimming and J lost 10 bases; unmatched junction nucleotides: 11. Per germline, CDR1 SNHLY and CDR2 FYNNEI. CDR3 in amino acids: CASLRTSGGAGEQFF. The CDR3 DNA reads as TGTGCCAGCCTACGCACTAGCGGGGGGGCCGGGGAGCAGTTCTTC.

The chain links TRBV7-2 to TRBJ2-3, with D perhaps TRBD1 (5 bases). The V gene lost 6 bases and the J gene lost 9 bases, with 19 bases spanning the gap. The germline gives CDR1 SGHTA, CDR2 FQGNSA. This CDR3 contains 14 residues. CDR3 residues: CASRPRSRDATQYF. Written as DNA, the CDR3 is TGTGCCAGCAGACCGCGTTCCAGGGATGCGACGCAGTATTTT.

The gene calls are TRBV18 and TRBJ2-7; 10 positions agree with TRBD2. This CDR3 has 16 amino acids. The germline gives CDR1 KGHSH, CDR2 LQKENI. V lost 3 bases and J lost 7; bases outside the gene matches: 12. The CDR3 region is CASSPASGGRFWEQYF. CDR3 bases: TGTGCCAGCTCACCGGCTAGCGGGGGTCGTTTCTGGGAGCAGTACTTC.

The chain employs TRBV4-2 and TRBJ1-6; a weak D match, TRBD1 (5 bases). Germline values: CDR1 LGHNA, CDR2 YNFKEQ. Trimming shortened V by 6 bases and J by 10 bases, and 13 bases separated the two germline ends. There are 13 residues in the CDR3. Here the CDR3 reads CASRRDGGSPLHF. DNA for the CDR3: TGTGCCAGCAGGAGGGACGGGGGATCACCCCTCCACTTT.

The rearrangement links TRBV2 to TRBJ2-7; 7 nucleotides align to TRBD1. CDR3 length equals 15 residues. J gave up 2 bases and V 8 bases, and 12 bases lay outside the gene matches. CDR1 SNHLY and CDR2 FYNNEI come from the germline V gene. CDR3 in amino acids: CASASATGRTYEQYF. CDR3 sequence (DNA): TGTGCCAGCGCCTCCGCGACAGGGCGAACCTACGAGCAGTACTTC.

The V call is TRBV7-9, the J call TRBJ1-6; no clear D. The germline gives CDR1 SEHNR, CDR2 FQNEAQ (reference sequence). Between the trimmed V and J ends, which lost 6 bases and 9 bases, there was a span of 24 bases. This CDR3 spans 17 amino acids. CDR3 DNA: TGTGCCAGCAGTCTCAGTCCACCTGGAGACGTGGGTTCACCCCTCCACTTT. It is translated as CASSLSPPGDVGSPLHF.

This clone was seen only a few times. This chain joins TRBV6-1 and TRBJ2-7; D not certain. This CDR3 has 14 residues. Germline assignment: CDR1 MNHNS and CDR2 SASEGT. V lost 1 base and J lost 2, with 9 bases in between. CDR3 coding DNA: TGTGCCAGCAGTGAAGTCTGGGCAACCTACGAGCAGTACTTC. Translating it yields CASSEVWATYEQYF.